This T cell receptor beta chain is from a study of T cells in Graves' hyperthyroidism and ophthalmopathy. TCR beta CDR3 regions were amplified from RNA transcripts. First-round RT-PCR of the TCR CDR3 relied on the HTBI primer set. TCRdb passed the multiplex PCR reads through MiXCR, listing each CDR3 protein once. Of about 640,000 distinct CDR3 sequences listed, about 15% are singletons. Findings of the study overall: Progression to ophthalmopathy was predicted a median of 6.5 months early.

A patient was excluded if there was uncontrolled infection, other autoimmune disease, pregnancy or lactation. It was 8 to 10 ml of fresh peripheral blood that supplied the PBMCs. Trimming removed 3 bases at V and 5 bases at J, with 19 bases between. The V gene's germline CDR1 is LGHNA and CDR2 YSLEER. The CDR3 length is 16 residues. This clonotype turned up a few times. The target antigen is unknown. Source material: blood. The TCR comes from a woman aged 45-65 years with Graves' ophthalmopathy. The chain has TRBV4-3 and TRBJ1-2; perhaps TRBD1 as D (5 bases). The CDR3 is CASSHVTADRSYGYTF. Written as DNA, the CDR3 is TGCGCCAGCAGCCACGTGACAGCCGACCGCTCTTATGGCTACACCTTC.